This TCR beta chain was obtained from a study of control samples from healthy donors and cancer patients. Assay used: immunoSEQ multiplex PCR; TCRdb lists only in-frame clones, some missing. Among 150,000 or so clones listed, roughly 92% were seen once. The CDR3 loop spans 16 amino acids. Germline V CDR1 and CDR2: SGHDT, YYEEEE. Trimming shortened V by 5 bases and J by 7 bases, and 19 bases separated the two germline ends. Sequences were obtained from blood. V usage is TRBV5-6 and J usage is TRBJ1-6, with D possibly matching TRBD1 (5 bases). The source of this sequence is a man between 18 and 29 years old in good health. CDR3 residues: CASSWRRQPTNSPLHF. CDR3 DNA sequence: TGTGCCAGCAGTTGGAGGAGACAGCCGACCAATTCACCCCTCCACTTT.